This TCR beta chain was identified during a study of memory CD4+ T cells and cytomegalovirus serostatus. The assay was immunoSEQ multiplex PCR, and TCRdb's table has in-frame clones only and misses some. This table holds some 53,000 clones, roughly 80% found once. Germline values: CDR1 MDHEN, CDR2 SYDVKM. Between the trimmed V and J ends, which lost 3 bases and 0 bases, there was a span of 11 bases. The CDR3 runs 15 residues. Single viable CD3+CD4+CD8-CD45RO+ cells were sorted as the memory CD4+ T cells. This clonotype was obtained from an adult in good health and CMV-seronegative. Sequenced: memory CD4+ T cells from blood. The chain uses TRBV28 and TRBJ1-2; tentatively, D is TRBD1 (5 bases). The CDR3, as DNA: TGTGCCAGCAGTTTTCCGGGGGGAGCTAACTATGGCTACACCTTC. Its translation: CASSFPGGANYGYTF.